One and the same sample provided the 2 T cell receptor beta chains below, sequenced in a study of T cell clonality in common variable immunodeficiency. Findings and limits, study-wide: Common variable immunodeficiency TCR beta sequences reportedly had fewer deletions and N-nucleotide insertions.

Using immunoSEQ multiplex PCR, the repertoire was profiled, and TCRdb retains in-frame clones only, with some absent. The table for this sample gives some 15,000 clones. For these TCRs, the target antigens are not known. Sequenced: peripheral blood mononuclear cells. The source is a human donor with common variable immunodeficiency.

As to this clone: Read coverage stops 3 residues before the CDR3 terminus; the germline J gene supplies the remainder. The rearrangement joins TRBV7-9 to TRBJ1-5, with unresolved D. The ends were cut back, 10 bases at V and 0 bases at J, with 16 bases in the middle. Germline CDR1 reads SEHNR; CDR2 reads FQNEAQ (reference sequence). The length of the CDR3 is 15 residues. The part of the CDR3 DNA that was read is TGTGCCATCCCTACAAACAGACATAGCAATCAGCCC. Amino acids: CAIPTNRHSNQP. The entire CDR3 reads CAIPTNRHSNQPQHF.

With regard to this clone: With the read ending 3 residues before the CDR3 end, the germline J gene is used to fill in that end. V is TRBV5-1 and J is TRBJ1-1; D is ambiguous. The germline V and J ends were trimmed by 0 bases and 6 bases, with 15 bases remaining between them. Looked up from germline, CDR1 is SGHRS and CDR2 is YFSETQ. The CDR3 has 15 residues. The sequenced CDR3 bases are TGCGCCAGCAGCTTGGAGGTAGGGCCAACTCCTGAA. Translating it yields CASSLEVGPTPE. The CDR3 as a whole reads CASSLEVGPTPEAFF. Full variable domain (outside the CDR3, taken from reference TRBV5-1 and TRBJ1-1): KAGVTQTPRYLIKTRGQQVTLSCSPISGHRSVSWYQQTPGQGLQFLFEYFSETQRNKGNFPGRFSGRQFSNSRSEMNVSTLELGDSALYLCASSLEVGPTPEAFFGQGTRLTVV.